A single sample gave rise to the 11 T cell receptor beta chains below, sequenced in a study of PD-1 blockade in mismatch repair-deficient tumors. Assay: immunoSEQ multiplex PCR; the TCRdb copy retains only in-frame clones and omits some. Of under 9,500 clones listed, over 75% are singletons. No antigens are known for them. Time point described: roughly 10-day in vitro stimulation with candidate neoantigen peptide 7. The sample in question was cells cultured in vitro, obtained from a patient treated with pembrolizumab. Receptors originate from an adult with mismatch repair-deficient cancer.

The rearrangement joins TRBV7-3 to TRBJ2-1; D uncertain. The V end was cut by 1 base, the J end by 0 bases, with 1 base between. The CDR3 has 13 residues. Germline assignment: CDR1 SGHTA and CDR2 FQGTGA. CDR3 sequence reads: CASSLNSYNEQFF. The CDR3 nucleotides read TGTGCCAGCAGCTTAAACTCCTACAATGAGCAGTTCTTC.

The chain recombines TRBV29-1 with TRBJ2-1; 10 nucleotides align to TRBD2. Germline values: CDR1 SQVTM, CDR2 ANQGSEA. The V gene end was trimmed by 5 bases and the J gene end by 6 bases; junction bases not matched to a gene: 7. CDR3 length: 14 residues. The CDR3 here is CSVTHGTSANEQFF. The CDR3 bases are TGCAGCGTTACCCACGGGACTAGCGCCAATGAGCAGTTCTTC.

This clone occurred a few times. The chain is built from TRBV5-4 and TRBJ2-1, with TRBD1 matching over 7 bases. This CDR3 is 16 amino acids long. Germline-derived CDR1 and CDR2 are SGHNT and YYREEE (reference sequence). V was clipped by 5 bases and J by 10 bases; unmatched bases: 18. The CDR3 sequence is CASRPERDSPAVEQFF. CDR3 sequence (DNA): TGTGCCAGCAGACCTGAGAGGGACAGCCCCGCCGTGGAGCAGTTCTTC.

This chain links TRBV9 with TRBJ1-4; 7 nucleotides line up with TRBD1. J was trimmed by 7 bases and V by 5 bases; bases with no gene match: 17. The CDR3 is made up of 17 amino acids. Germline V gene lookup returns CDR1 SGDLS and CDR2 YYNGEE. The CDR3 is CASSLWGGGVFVEKLFF. CDR3 bases: TGTGCCAGCAGTCTGTGGGGAGGGGGCGTCTTCGTTGAAAAACTGTTTTTT.

The chain combines TRBV5-1 with TRBJ2-1; 7 positions agree with TRBD1. J lost 7 bases, V lost 0 bases, and 4 bases had no gene match. From germline, CDR1 is SGHRS and CDR2 YFSETQ. The length of the CDR3 is 14 residues. In DNA, the CDR3 is TGCGCCAGCAGCTTGGGACAGGGCATGAATGAGCAGTTCTTC. Residues: CASSLGQGMNEQFF.

The chain links TRBV11-3 to TRBJ1-5; the match to TRBD1 covers 7 bases. J gave up 3 bases and V 5 bases, and 1 base lay outside the gene matches. Germline CDR1 SGHNT, CDR2 YENEEA. The CDR3 consists of 13 residues. The CDR3 nucleotides are TGTGCCAGCAGCACAGGGGCCAATCAGCCCCAGCATTTT. Translating gives CASSTGANQPQHF.

The chain is built from TRBV19 and TRBJ1-1; D uncertain. Trimming removed 7 bases from V and 1 base from J, with 10 bases in between. The CDR3 is 13 amino acids. The germline gives CDR1 LNHDA, CDR2 SQIVND (reference sequence). CDR3 sequence: CASTYTANTEAFF. CDR3 nucleotide sequence: TGTGCCAGTACCTACACTGCGAACACTGAAGCTTTCTTT.

CDR3 residues: CASSILGQSGYTF. The CDR3 region has the DNA TGTGCCAGTAGTATACTCGGACAGAGCGGCTACACCTTC. The chain joins TRBV19 to TRBJ1-2; maybe TRBD1 (6 bases). This CDR3 is 13 amino acids long. CDR1 and CDR2 (germline): LNHDA, SQIVND (reference sequence). The V and J ends lost 2 bases and 8 bases respectively, with 12 bases between them.

This clone was found a few times. The chain recombines TRBV10-3 with TRBJ2-1, with 10 positions matching TRBD2. CDR1 is ENHRY, CDR2 SYGVKD, per germline. The CDR3 runs 18 residues. Germline trimming cut 0 bases from V and 8 bases from J; bases unmatched to any gene: 13. The CDR3: CAISESSASSGRKDEQFF. DNA of the CDR3: TGTGCCATCAGTGAGTCATCGGCATCTAGCGGGAGAAAGGATGAGCAGTTCTTC.

The rearrangement joins TRBV6-5 to TRBJ2-7, with 8 nucleotides matching TRBD1. CDR1 and CDR2 (germline): MNHEY, SVGAGI. Trimming cost V 2 bases and J 4 bases; bases outside gene matches: 10. The CDR3 length is 16 residues. CDR3 sequence (DNA): TGTGCCAGCAGTTACACCGTAGGGGACAGGCCTTACGAGCAGTACTTC. Amino acids: CASSYTVGDRPYEQYF.

The V and J genes are TRBV9 and TRBJ2-7; 9 nucleotides match TRBD2. J gave up 4 bases and V 4 bases, and 3 bases lay outside the gene matches. The CDR3 extends over 13 amino acids. Per the germline V gene, CDR1 is SGDLS and CDR2 is YYNGEE. The CDR3 loop is CASSRTSEYEQYF. CDR3 DNA sequence: TGTGCCAGCAGCCGGACTAGCGAATACGAGCAGTACTTC.